These 17 T cell receptor beta chains came from one sample sequenced in a study of siplizumab effects on memory and regulatory T cells. The table came from immunoSEQ multiplex PCR; TCRdb's copy has only in-frame clones and leaves some out. This table holds some 100,000 clones, approximately 92% found once. Sequencing input: non-Treg CD4+ T cells sorted from blood. The receptors shown here come from a human donor in good health.

The sample holds one count of this clone. This chain connects TRBV14 to TRBJ1-2; the D is unclear. Germline lookup yields CDR1 SGHDN and CDR2 FVKESK. The CDR3 runs 15 residues. Trimming took 3 bases from V and 0 from J, leaving 11 bases between them. CDR3 protein: CASSHEDGTNYGYTF. In DNA form, the CDR3 reads TGTGCCAGCAGCCATGAGGACGGGACTAACTATGGCTACACCTTC.

J is TRBJ1-5 and V is TRBV12-5, with a tentative D call TRBD1 (5 bases). This CDR3 contains 14 residues. Germline V CDR1 and CDR2: LGHNT, FRNRAP. Deletions cut 3 bases from V and 0 bases from J, with 6 bases between. CDR3 DNA sequence: TGTGCTAGTGGTTTTGGGGCTAGCAATCAGCCCCAGCATTTT. It yields the protein CASGFGASNQPQHF. Full variable domain (outside the CDR3, taken from reference TRBV12-5 and TRBJ1-5): DARVTQTPRHKVTEMGQEVTMRCQPILGHNTVFWYRQTMMQGLELLAYFRNRAPLDDSGMPKDRFSAEMPDATLATLKIQPSEPRDSAVYFCASGFGASNQPQHFGDGTRLSIL.

This rearrangement joins TRBV23-1 to TRBJ1-5, with D possibly matching TRBD1 (5 bases). TRBV23-1 is reported as an ORF; its role is uncertain. V gave up 6 bases and J gave up 4 bases, with 19 bases separating them. This CDR3 comprises 16 residues. For the CDR3, the DNA is TGCGCCAGCAGGCCCCCGTGGCCGAACAGGAATCAGCCCCAGCATTTT. Its protein is CASRPPWPNRNQPQHF.

J is TRBJ2-3 and V is TRBV5-1, with D unclear. Looked up from germline, CDR1 is SGHRS and CDR2 is YFSETQ. This CDR3 spans 12 amino acids. Deletions cut 0 bases from V and 2 bases from J, with 1 base between. The CDR3 protein is CASSLDTDTQYF. DNA for the CDR3: TGCGCCAGCAGCTTGGACACAGATACGCAGTATTTT.

This rearrangement joins TRBV7-9 to TRBJ2-5; tentative D call: TRBD1 (5 bases). The ends were cut back, 5 bases at V and 1 base at J, with 11 bases in the middle. The germline gives CDR1 SEHNR, CDR2 FQNEAQ (reference sequence). The CDR3 is 14 amino acids. CDR3 region: CASSPDRSQETQYF. CDR3 nucleotide sequence: TGTGCCAGCAGCCCCGACAGAAGCCAAGAGACCCAGTACTTC.

The chain recombines TRBV4-3 with TRBJ2-2, with D maybe TRBD1 (6 bases). V lost 0 bases to trimming and J lost 2 bases, with 10 bases between them. Germline assignment: CDR1 LGHNA and CDR2 YSLEER. This CDR3 region has 16 residues. Written as DNA, the CDR3 is TGCGCCAGCAGCCAAGAATTCGGGACAAACACCGGGGAGCTGTTTTTT. Protein product: CASSQEFGTNTGELFF.

CDR3 sequence (DNA): TGTGCCAGCAGCCCCTCGGACAGGGGGTACTACGAGCAGTACTTC. It yields the protein CASSPSDRGYYEQYF. This chain connects TRBV4-2 to TRBJ2-7, with TRBD1 identical over 10 bases. The J segment lost 3 bases and the V segment lost 4 bases, leaving 6 bases of the junction unmatched. CDR1 is LGHNA, CDR2 YNFKEQ, per germline. The CDR3 runs 15 residues.

This rearrangement joins TRBV30 to TRBJ2-5, with TRBD2 identical over 10 bases. Losses at the gene ends were 4 bases for V and 4 bases for J; bases not matched to a gene: 9. This CDR3 comprises 15 residues. The germline V gene has CDR1 GTSNPN and CDR2 SVGIG (reference sequence). The CDR3, as DNA: TGTGCCTGGACTCGAGCGGGGGGGCGTGGAGAGACCCAGTACTTC. Its protein product is CAWTRAGGRGETQYF. The whole variable domain, remainder taken from reference TRBV30 and TRBJ2-5, is SQTIHQWPATLVQPVGSPLSLECTVEGTSNPNLYWYRQAAGRGLQLLFYSVGIGQISSEVPQNLSASRPQDRQFILSSKKLLLSDSGFYLCAWTRAGGRGETQYFGPGTRLLVL.

The chain couples TRBV9 to TRBJ1-2; maybe TRBD1 (5 bases). This CDR3 is built from 17 residues. Germline V lookup: CDR1 SGDLS, CDR2 YYNGEE. Trimming pared 0 bases from V and 2 bases from J, leaving 17 bases between. This chain's CDR3 is CASSVAPGMNSNYGYTF. DNA for the CDR3: TGTGCCAGCAGCGTAGCCCCAGGGATGAATTCGAACTATGGCTACACCTTC.

V gene TRBV5-1 combines with J gene TRBJ2-3, with 8 bases that match TRBD1. The CDR3 runs to 15 residues. CDR1 is SGHRS and CDR2 is YFSETQ in the germline V gene. The trim removed 4 bases at V and 6 bases at J, leaving 10 bases unmatched. The CDR3 loop reads CASSPMDRERDTQYF. Here the CDR3 DNA reads TGCGCCAGCAGCCCCATGGACAGGGAGAGGGATACGCAGTATTTT.

This clone was picked up a small number of times. The rearrangement uses TRBV18 and TRBJ1-1, with TRBD1 identical over 7 bases. Germline CDR1 and CDR2: KGHSH and LQKENI. The CDR3 loop spans 15 amino acids. With V trimmed by 4 bases and J by 1 base, 6 bases remained unmatched. CDR3 amino acids: CASSLGTAQNTEAFF. The CDR3 region has the DNA TGTGCCAGCTCACTTGGGACAGCTCAGAACACTGAAGCTTTCTTT.

This clone was recorded once. V usage is TRBV7-5 and J usage is TRBJ2-3. TRBV7-5 is described as a pseudogene. CDR3 length: 14 amino acids. The CDR3 spells CVLPGPLRTDTQYF. The DNA of the CDR3 is TGTGTCTTGCCGGGACCTCTTCGCACAGATACGCAGTATTTT.

This chain connects TRBV7-9 to TRBJ1-2; no firm D call. This CDR3 has 14 amino acids. V lost 3 bases and J lost 1, with 9 bases in between. The germline CDR1 and CDR2 sequences are SEHNR and FQNEAQ (reference sequence). The CDR3 region is CASSFFSVNYGYTF. CDR3 nucleotide sequence: TGTGCCAGCAGCTTTTTTTCGGTTAACTATGGCTACACCTTC.

The V call is TRBV4-2, the J call TRBJ2-3, with 7 bases lining up with TRBD2. The CDR3 consists of 17 residues. Germline loops: CDR1 LGHNA, CDR2 YNFKEQ. The ends lost 4 bases at V and 6 bases at J; junction bases unmatched: 16. CDR3 region: CASSLPPAGTIEDTQYF. CDR3 nucleotides: TGTGCCAGCAGCCTCCCCCCCGCCGGGACTATAGAGGATACGCAGTATTTT.

The chain couples TRBV27 to TRBJ1-6; 7 bases align to TRBD1. V lost 2 bases and J lost 7; bases outside the gene matches: 17. This CDR3 comprises 19 residues. Germline V lookup: CDR1 MNHEY, CDR2 SMNVEV (reference sequence). In nucleotides, the CDR3 is TGTGCCAGCAGTTTAGGTGGTTGGGGAAAGGCAGGGGGGAATTCACCCCTCCACTTT. It is translated as CASSLGGWGKAGGNSPLHF.

In this sample, this clone turned up once. The chain joins TRBV7-3 to TRBJ2-5; TRBD1 might be the D (5 bases). Trimming shortened V by 2 bases and J by 3 bases, and 10 bases separated the two germline ends. The CDR3 consists of 14 residues. Germline CDR1 and CDR2: SGHTA and FQGTGA. CDR3 nucleotide sequence: TGTGCCAGCAGCTTATCCGCCAGGGAAGAGACCCAGTACTTC. This encodes CASSLSAREETQYF.

The table lists this clone with a count of one. The chain employs TRBV19 and TRBJ1-2, with 9 bases lining up with TRBD1. Germline V gene lookup returns CDR1 LNHDA and CDR2 SQIVND (reference sequence). The trim removed 5 bases at V and 5 bases at J, leaving 3 bases unmatched. This CDR3 has 13 amino acids. For the CDR3, the DNA is TGTGCCAGTAGTGTGGGGACAGGGTATGGCTACACCTTC. This gives the protein CASSVGTGYGYTF.